The following is a T cell receptor beta chain sequence with its context. Its recognized antigen is unknown. No base quality values were provided; no much bigger clone lies one nucleotide off. From the cysteine through the phenylalanine, the CDR3 covers 14 amino acids. The read is trimmed to its CDR3 DNA, 42 bases read in frame from base 1. V and J lose 2 bases and 5 bases, and a span of 10 bases separates them. CDR1 is given as SGHTA and CDR2 as FQGNSA, both from the germline V gene. TCRbeta CDR3 regions were amplified from genomic DNA by means of the immunoSEQ Assay, a bias-controlled multiplex PCR. On the authors' methods: The number of nucleated cells in each sample was estimated by amplification of reference gene primers within the assay. Sequence reads were collapsed and filtered to measure the absolute abundance of every unique TCRbeta CDR3 rearrangement. For each sample, productive Simpson clonality was calculated as the square root of Simpson's diversity index across productive rearrangements. The source is immuneACCESS, and TCRdb retained only in-frame sequences with V and J called. Part of the clones is not carried over; for the studies checked, unresolved V genes explain less than half of this, and the remainder is unexplained. V and J calls and clone size follow that table, whereas D and trimming were derived from the DNA. A total of fewer than 250,000 clones appear in this sample, under 85% of them only once. The biggest ten clones account for around 5.9% of the sample.

The sample comes from a study of blood T cell repertoires in COVID-19 (dated by TCRdb to the early 2020s). Regarding the research as a whole: Collaborator samples came from the United States, Italy and Spain and covered acute and convalescent phases of COVID-19. A freely available public database, intended as a resource for researchers studying the immune response to SARS-CoV-2, is where the repertoires were released. The dataset comprised deeply sampled blood TCRbeta repertoires from subjects exposed to, actively infected with, or recovered from COVID-19. Samples were obtained from the ongoing ImmuneRACE study (first 160 participants) and from about 1,300 subjects provided by 6 global collaborators. Sample metadata almost always included a de-identified subject ID, COVID-19 status, age in years and sex. Where HLA class I and class II types were available, the types were taken from metadata supplied by the sample provider, not from assay-based typing. The material from the prospective study consisted of cDNA or gDNA derived from T cells, B-cell-depleted T cells, or PBMCs.

Collaborating institutions collected whole blood in K2EDTA tubes following their own protocols. Collaborator samples were shipped for TCRbeta analysis as frozen whole blood, isolated PBMCs, or DNA extracted from either sample type. Points the paper makes about the study in general: How much clinical and demographic metadata was included differed by source and by participant, and the metadata was provided uncurated.

This sequence originates from a human donor in a cohort sampled during active COVID-19. Recombination linked TRBV7-2 to TRBJ1-5; the D gene cannot be named for sure. The sample was peripheral blood. The CDR3 is CASSLNLGYQPQHF. The DNA is TGTGCCAGCAGCTTAAATTTGGGCTATCAGCCCCAGCATTTT.